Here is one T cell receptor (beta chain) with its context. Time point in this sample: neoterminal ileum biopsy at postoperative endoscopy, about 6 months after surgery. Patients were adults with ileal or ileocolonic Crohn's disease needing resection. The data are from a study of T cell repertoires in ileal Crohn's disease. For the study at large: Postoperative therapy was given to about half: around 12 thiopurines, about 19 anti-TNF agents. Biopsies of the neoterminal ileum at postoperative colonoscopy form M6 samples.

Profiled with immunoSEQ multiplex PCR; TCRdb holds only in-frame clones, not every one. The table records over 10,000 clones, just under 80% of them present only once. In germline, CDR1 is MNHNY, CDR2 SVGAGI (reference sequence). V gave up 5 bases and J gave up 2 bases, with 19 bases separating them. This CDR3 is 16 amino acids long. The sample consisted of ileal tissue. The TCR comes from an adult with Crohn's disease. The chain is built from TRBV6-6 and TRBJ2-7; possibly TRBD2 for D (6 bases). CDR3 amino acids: CASSPTTALATYEQYF. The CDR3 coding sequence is TGTGCCAGCAGTCCAACCACCGCACTAGCCACCTACGAGCAGTACTTC.